A selection of T cell receptor beta chains follows, all from one sample in a study of neurological immune-mediated disorders. Via MiXCR, TCRdb re-called the 5' RACE reads, giving one row per CDR3 protein. Of about 66,000 distinct CDR3 sequences listed, approximately 5% are singletons. Material: PBMCs. Every receptor here comes from a woman aged 70 to 79 with multiple sclerosis. Both conserved end residues are trimmed from each CDR3. Sizes are listed as once, few, many or a size class.

clone_size	v_call	j_call	cdr3_aa
many	TRBV7-6	TRBJ2-2	ASSDRTGVNTGELF
many	TRBV4-1	TRBJ2-1	ASSQPGLAASNEQF
many	TRBV4-3	TRBJ2-1	ASSQDTSGRPSYNEQF
few	TRBV5-1	TRBJ1-1	ASSRQGQNTEAF
many	TRBV5-1	TRBJ2-2	ASSPGVDYNTGELF
few	TRBV3-1	TRBJ1-1	ASSLPTGNTEAF
many	TRBV5-1	TRBJ2-7	ASSWVTGQTYEQY
many	TRBV6-6	TRBJ2-1	ASSQGQVDNEQF
many	TRBV4-1	TRBJ2-3	ASSHSRLYQREWSDTQY
many	TRBV20-1	TRBJ2-7	SARSGRESYEQY
many	TRBV7-8	TRBJ2-4	ASSSGGNIQY
many	TRBV20-1	TRBJ1-1	SAREVYRNTEAF
many	TRBV5-1	TRBJ1-1	ASSLTTNTEAF